This is a list of T cell receptor beta chains from one sample in a study of OX40 agonist ivuxolimab in advanced cancers. The protocol was immunoSEQ multiplex PCR, while the TCRdb copy is restricted to in-frame clones and leaves out a portion. The sample holds 30,000 to 40,000 clones; more than 70% are singletons and the top ten take 9.1%. The sample in question was CD4+ or CD8+ T cells sorted from blood, obtained in a trial of the OX40 agonist ivuxolimab. These receptors all stem from an adult with an advanced solid tumor such as melanoma, head and neck, liver or kidney cancer. Both conserved end residues are part of each CDR3. D genes are given only for firm matches. Not every row has a clone size; where given, it reads once, few, many or a size class.

d_call,clone_size,v_call,j_call,cdr3_nt,cdr3_aa
TRBD1,-,TRBV7-2,TRBJ2-7,TGTGCCAGCAGCTTAGACAGGGGGCTCTTTTACGAGCAGTACTTC,CASSLDRGLFYEQYF
-,once,TRBV9,TRBJ1-6,TGTGCCAGCAGCCCCGCTACGGGGGGGTATTCACCCCTCCACTTT,CASSPATGGYSPLHF
-,-,TRBV30,TRBJ1-6,TGTGCCTTCCGGGAACAGGGCAGTAGTTCACCCCTCCACTTT,CAFREQGSSSPLHF
-,-,TRBV11-1,TRBJ2-5,TGTGCCAGCAGCTCATCATCACGGGGGGAGACCCAGTACTTC,CASSSSSRGETQYF
-,-,TRBV12-2,TRBJ1-1,TGTGCAAGTCGCTTTACCGGGACAGCCAACACTGAAGCTTTCTTT,CASRFTGTANTEAFF
TRBD1,-,TRBV18,TRBJ1-5,TGTGCCAGCTCACCACGGGGACAGGGCGGTCCAAGCAATCAGCCCCAGCATTTT,CASSPRGQGGPSNQPQHF
-,-,TRBV11-1,TRBJ2-5,TGTGCCAGCAGAATCGAAGAGACCCAGTACTTC,CASRIEETQYF
TRBD1,-,TRBV7-9,TRBJ1-2,TGTGCCAGCAGCGAGGGACAGGGTATCTATGGCTACACCTTC,CASSEGQGIYGYTF
TRBD2,-,TRBV6-1,TRBJ2-7,TGTGCCAGCAGTGACCTCTCGGGGGGCGGGAGGGCCTACGAGCAGTACTTC,CASSDLSGGGRAYEQYF
TRBD1,-,TRBV5-6,TRBJ2-7,TGTGCCAGCAGAGACAGGGGGTTGGGCGAGCAGTACTTC,CASRDRGLGEQYF
TRBD2,-,TRBV28,TRBJ2-7,TGTGCCAGCAGTCTAGGGGGTAGCGGGAGCTCCTACGAGCAGTACTTC,CASSLGGSGSSYEQYF
-,-,TRBV28,TRBJ1-2,TGTGCCAGCAGCCGTGAGGAGGTTCGGGGCTACACCTTC,CASSREEVRGYTF
TRBD2,-,TRBV7-9,TRBJ2-7,TGTGCCAGCAGCTTAGAGGGCGGGAGGGCCTACGAGCAGTACTTC,CASSLEGGRAYEQYF
TRBD1,-,TRBV2,TRBJ2-2,TGTGCCAGCTCCGGACAGGGAAACACCGGGGAGCTGTTTTTT,CASSGQGNTGELFF
TRBD2,-,TRBV28,TRBJ2-7,TGTGCCAGCAGTAACTTGGGACTAGCGGGAGTAGACCGAGAGCAGTACTTC,CASSNLGLAGVDREQYF
-,-,TRBV28,TRBJ1-4,TGTGCCAGCAGTTCGGACGCTACATGGGGTGAAAAACTGTTTTTT,CASSSDATWGEKLFF
TRBD2,-,TRBV5-4,TRBJ2-3,TGTGCCAGCAGCTGGACTAGCGGGAACACAGATACGCAGTATTTT,CASSWTSGNTDTQYF
-,-,TRBV5-1,TRBJ2-1,TGCGCCAGCAGCTTGGGTCTCCGGGACACGTCAAATGAGCAGTTCTTC,CASSLGLRDTSNEQFF
-,-,TRBV7-2,TRBJ2-5,TGTGCCAGCAGCCGCGGCCAAGAGACCCAGTACTTC,CASSRGQETQYF
TRBD1,-,TRBV9,TRBJ1-2,TGTGCCAGCAGCGTGACAGGGGGCGCTAACTATGGCTACACCTTC,CASSVTGGANYGYTF
-,-,TRBV5-1,TRBJ2-1,TGCGCCAGCAGCTTGGCCACCACATCCTACAATGAGCAGTTCTTC,CASSLATTSYNEQFF
-,-,TRBV5-1,TRBJ1-5,TGCGCCAGCAGCTTGGGGGAGGGAACCAAGCCCCAGCATTTT,CASSLGEGTKPQHF
TRBD1,-,TRBV6-1,TRBJ2-7,TGTGCCAGCAGTGCACAGGGGGCCTACGAGCAGTACTTC,CASSAQGAYEQYF
TRBD1,-,TRBV28,TRBJ2-7,TGTGCCAGCTTATCTGGGGACAGCCCCTACGAGCAGTACTTC,CASLSGDSPYEQYF
TRBD2,-,TRBV11-2,TRBJ2-1,TGTGCCAGCAGCTTAGCGGTGTCTAGCGGGCGCAATGAGCAGTTCTTC,CASSLAVSSGRNEQFF
-,-,TRBV7-2,TRBJ2-3,TGTGCCAGCAGCTTAGGAGCATTTAATACGCAGTATTTT,CASSLGAFNTQYF
-,-,TRBV7-8,TRBJ1-3,TGTGCCAGCAGCTTAGAGGGCAGTTCTGGAAACACCATATATTTT,CASSLEGSSGNTIYF
-,-,TRBV9,TRBJ1-1,TGTGCCAGCAGCGTAGAAGCTCTGAACACTGAAGCTTTCTTT,CASSVEALNTEAFF
-,-,TRBV19,TRBJ1-1,TGTGCCAGTAGCCTTGCGAATATGAACACTGAAGCTTTCTTT,CASSLANMNTEAFF
TRBD1,-,TRBV4-1,TRBJ2-5,TGCGCCAGCAGCCAAGATCCGACAGGGTGGAGAGAGACCCAGTACTTC,CASSQDPTGWRETQYF
-,-,TRBV6-5,TRBJ1-1,TGTGCCAGCACAACTCTGGGGGGGGCGAGGACTGAAGCTTTCTTT,CASTTLGGARTEAFF